This is a list of T cell receptor beta chains from one sample in a study of CD8 T cells in ankylosing spondylitis. MiXCR was run by TCRdb on the 5' RACE reads, yielding one entry per CDR3 protein. The sample shows roughly 180,000 distinct CDR3 sequences, over 10% of them seen only once. What was sequenced was blood, either unsorted or a sorted T cell fraction (not recorded which). The receptor source for this set is a female donor with ankylosing spondylitis or in good health (not recorded which). The CDR3 runs from the conserved cysteine through the conserved F or W. The D gene is left open where the match is weak. Not all rows give a size; the values are once, few, many and, for expanded clones, a class.

d_gene	len	v_gene	abundance	j_gene	CDR3nt	CDR3aa
TRBD2	16	TRBV20-1	few	TRBJ2-7	TGCAGTGCTTTGGGGTGGGGACTACCTAACTCCTACGAGCAGTACTTC	CSALGWGLPNSYEQYF
NA	14	TRBV7-8	many	TRBJ2-2	TGTGCCAGCAGCTTAATAGGTTACACCGGGGAGCTGTTTTTT	CASSLIGYTGELFF
TRBD1	13	TRBV28	many	TRBJ2-2	TGTGCCAGCCGGGACAGCAACACCGGGGAGCTGTTTTTT	CASRDSNTGELFF
NA	12	TRBV3-1	many	TRBJ2-1	TGTGCCAGCAGCCTCCAGTACAATGAGCAGTTCTTC	CASSLQYNEQFF
TRBD2	17	TRBV12-5	NA	TRBJ2-1	TGTGCTAGTGGTTCCCGGACTAGCGGGAGGTCCTACAATGAGCAGTTCTTC	CASGSRTSGRSYNEQFF
TRBD2	15	TRBV9	NA	TRBJ2-3	TGTGCCAGCAGCGAGGATAGCGGGAACACAGATACGCAGTGTTTT	CASSEDSGNTDTQCF
NA	15	TRBV5-6	many	TRBJ1-1	TGTGCCAGCAGCCCGGATGGGACACCGAACACTGAAGCTTTCTTT	CASSPDGTPNTEAFF
TRBD2	15	TRBV29-1	many	TRBJ2-1	TGCAGCGTCCCTCCGGAACTAGCGGGAGGAAATGAGCAGTTCTTC	CSVPPELAGGNEQFF
NA	14	TRBV30	NA	TRBJ1-3	TGTGCCTGGAGGGGGGGGGCATTAGGAAACACCATATATTTT	CAWRGGALGNTIYF
NA	13	TRBV5-5	many	TRBJ2-1	TGTGCCAGCTCCCGCCCAGGGCCAAATGAGCAGTTCTTC	CASSRPGPNEQFF
TRBD1	13	TRBV28	many	TRBJ1-2	TGTGCCAGCAGACCTTCAGGGGGCGTTGGCTACACCTTC	CASRPSGGVGYTF
NA	14	TRBV7-2	NA	TRBJ2-1	TGTGCCAGCAGCTTAGAAGGGCCGTCGAGTGAGCAGTTCTTC	CASSLEGPSSEQFF
NA	17	TRBV20-1	few	TRBJ1-6	TGCTGTGCTAGAGAGACCAAAGGGATTGGGGGTAATTCACCCCTCCACTTT	CCARETKGIGGNSPLHF
NA	15	TRBV19	few	TRBJ2-1	TGTGCCAGTAAACAGGTTCCTAGCTCCTACAATGAGCAGTTCTTC	CASKQVPSSYNEQFF
NA	15	TRBV10-3	few	TRBJ2-3	TGTGCCATCAGGGGGCCGCCCGGAGCTAGAGATACGCAGTATTTT	CAIRGPPGARDTQYF
NA	16	TRBV6-1	few	TRBJ1-5	TGTGCCAGCAGTCGCCAGGGGAGTAATAGCAATCAGCCCCAGCATTTT	CASSRQGSNSNQPQHF
NA	14	TRBV2	few	TRBJ1-2	TGTGCCAGCAGTGAAAGCGTTGTCAACTATGGCTACACCTTC	CASSESVVNYGYTF